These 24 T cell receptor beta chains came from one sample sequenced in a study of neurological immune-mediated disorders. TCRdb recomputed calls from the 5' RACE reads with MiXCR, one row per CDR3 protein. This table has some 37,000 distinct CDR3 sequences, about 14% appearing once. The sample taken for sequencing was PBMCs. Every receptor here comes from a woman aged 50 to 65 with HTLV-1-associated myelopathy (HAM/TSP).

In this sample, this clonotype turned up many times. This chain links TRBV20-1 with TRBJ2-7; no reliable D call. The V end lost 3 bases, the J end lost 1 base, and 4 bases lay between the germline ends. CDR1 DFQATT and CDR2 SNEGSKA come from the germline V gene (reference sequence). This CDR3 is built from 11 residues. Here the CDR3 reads CSASSSYEQYV. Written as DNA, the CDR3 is TGCAGTGCTAGTTCGTCCTACGAGCAGTACGTC.

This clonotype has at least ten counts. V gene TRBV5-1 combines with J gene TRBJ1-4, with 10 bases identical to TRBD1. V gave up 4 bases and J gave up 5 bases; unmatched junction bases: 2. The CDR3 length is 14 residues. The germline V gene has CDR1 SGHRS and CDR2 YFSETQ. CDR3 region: CASSRDRGNEKLFF. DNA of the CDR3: TGCGCCAGCAGCAGGGACAGGGGAAATGAAAAACTGTTTTTT.

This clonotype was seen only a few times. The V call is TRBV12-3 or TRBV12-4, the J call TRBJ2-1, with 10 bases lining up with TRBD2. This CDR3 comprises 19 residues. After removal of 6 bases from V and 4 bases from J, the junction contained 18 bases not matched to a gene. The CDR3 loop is CASSPGVAGGLSIYNEQFF. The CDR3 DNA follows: TGTGCCAGCAGCCCCGGGGTAGCGGGGGGCCTATCAATATACAATGAGCAGTTCTTC.

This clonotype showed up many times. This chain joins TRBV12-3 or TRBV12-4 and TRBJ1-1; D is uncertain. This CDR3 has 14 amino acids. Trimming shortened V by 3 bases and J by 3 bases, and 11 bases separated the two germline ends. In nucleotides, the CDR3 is TGTGCCAGCAGTTTTGACCGGGCGGACACTGAAGCTTTCTTT. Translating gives CASSFDRADTEAFF.

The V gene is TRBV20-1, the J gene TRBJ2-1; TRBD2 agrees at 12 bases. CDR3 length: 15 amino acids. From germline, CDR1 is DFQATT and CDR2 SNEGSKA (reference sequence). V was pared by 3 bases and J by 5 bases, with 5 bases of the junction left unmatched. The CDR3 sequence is CSASSWTSGDNEQFF. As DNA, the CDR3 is TGCAGTGCTAGTAGTTGGACTAGCGGGGACAATGAGCAGTTCTTC.

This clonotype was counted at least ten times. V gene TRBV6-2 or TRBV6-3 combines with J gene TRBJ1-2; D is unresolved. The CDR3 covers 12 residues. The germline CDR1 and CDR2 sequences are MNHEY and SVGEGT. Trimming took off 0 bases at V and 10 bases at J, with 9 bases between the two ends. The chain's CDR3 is CASSYSASHYTF. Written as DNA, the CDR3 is TGTGCCAGCAGTTACTCGGCGTCCCACTACACCTTC.

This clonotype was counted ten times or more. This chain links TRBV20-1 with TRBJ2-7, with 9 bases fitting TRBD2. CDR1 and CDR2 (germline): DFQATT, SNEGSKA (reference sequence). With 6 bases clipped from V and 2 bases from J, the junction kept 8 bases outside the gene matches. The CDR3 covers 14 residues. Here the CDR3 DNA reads TGCAGTGCCTCCCCACGGACTAGCGCCTACGAGCAGTACTTC. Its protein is CSASPRTSAYEQYF.

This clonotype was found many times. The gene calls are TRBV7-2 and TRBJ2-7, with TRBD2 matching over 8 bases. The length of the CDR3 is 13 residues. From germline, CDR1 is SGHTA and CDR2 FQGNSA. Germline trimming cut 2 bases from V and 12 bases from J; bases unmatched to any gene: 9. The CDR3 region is CASSLTGGAIPYF. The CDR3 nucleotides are TGTGCCAGCAGCTTAACCGGGGGGGCGATTCCGTACTTC.

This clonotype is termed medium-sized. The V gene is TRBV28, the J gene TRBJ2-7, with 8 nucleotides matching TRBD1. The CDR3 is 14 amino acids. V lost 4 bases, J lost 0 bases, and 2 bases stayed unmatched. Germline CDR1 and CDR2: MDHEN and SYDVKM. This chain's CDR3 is CASSSGGLSYEQYV. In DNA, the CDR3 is TGTGCCAGCAGTTCAGGGGGCCTCTCCTACGAGCAGTACGTC.

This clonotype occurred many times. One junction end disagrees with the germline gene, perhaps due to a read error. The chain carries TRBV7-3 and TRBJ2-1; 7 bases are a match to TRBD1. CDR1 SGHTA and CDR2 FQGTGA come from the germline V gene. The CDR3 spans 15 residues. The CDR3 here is CASSPPGTAYNEKFF. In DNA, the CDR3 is TGTGCCAGCAGCCCCCCCGGGACAGCATACAATGAGAAGTTCTTC.

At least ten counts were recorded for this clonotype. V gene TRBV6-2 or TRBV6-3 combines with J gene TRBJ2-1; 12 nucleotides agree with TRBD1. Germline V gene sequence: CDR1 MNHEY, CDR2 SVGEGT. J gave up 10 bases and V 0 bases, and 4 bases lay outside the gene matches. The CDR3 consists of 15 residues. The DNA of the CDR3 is TGTGCCAGCAGTTACTCGGGACAGGGGGCAAGGGAGCAGTTCTTC. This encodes CASSYSGQGAREQFF.

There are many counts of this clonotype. The CDR3 DNA is TGCAGTGCTAGAGGGGGACTAGCGGGGTCCTACGAGCAGTACTTC. Protein: CSARGGLAGSYEQYF. The gene calls are TRBV20-1 and TRBJ2-7, with 13 positions matching TRBD2. The V gene's germline CDR1 is DFQATT and CDR2 SNEGSKA (reference sequence). V dropped 1 base and J dropped 1; count of bases not matched to a gene: 1. CDR3 length: 15 amino acids.

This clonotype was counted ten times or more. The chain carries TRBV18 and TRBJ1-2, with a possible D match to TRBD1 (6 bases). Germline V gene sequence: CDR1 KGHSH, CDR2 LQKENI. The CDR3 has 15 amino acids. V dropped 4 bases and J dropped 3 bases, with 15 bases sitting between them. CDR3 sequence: CASSRSQGQHYGYTF. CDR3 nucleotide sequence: TGTGCCAGCTCACGGTCACAAGGACAGCACTATGGCTACACCTTC.

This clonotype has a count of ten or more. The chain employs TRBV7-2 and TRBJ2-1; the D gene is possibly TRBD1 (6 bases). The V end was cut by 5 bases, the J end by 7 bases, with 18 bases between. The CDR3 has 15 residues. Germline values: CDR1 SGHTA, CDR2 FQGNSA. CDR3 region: CASSPYVGAVNEQFF. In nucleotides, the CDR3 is TGTGCCAGCAGCCCCTACGTGGGGGCAGTGAATGAGCAGTTCTTC.

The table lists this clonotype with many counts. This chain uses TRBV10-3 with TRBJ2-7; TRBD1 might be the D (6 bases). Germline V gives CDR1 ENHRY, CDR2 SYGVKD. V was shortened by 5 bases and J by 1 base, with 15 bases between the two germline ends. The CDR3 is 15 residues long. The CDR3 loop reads CAISLDRTASYEQYF. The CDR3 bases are TGTGCCATCAGTCTTGATAGGACAGCTTCCTACGAGCAGTACTTC.

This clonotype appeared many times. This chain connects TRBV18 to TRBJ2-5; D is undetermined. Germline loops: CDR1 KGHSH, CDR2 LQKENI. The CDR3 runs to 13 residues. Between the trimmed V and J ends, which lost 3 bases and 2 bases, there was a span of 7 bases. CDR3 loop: CASSPGLQETQYF. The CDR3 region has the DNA TGTGCCAGCTCACCGGGCCTACAAGAGACCCAGTACTTC.

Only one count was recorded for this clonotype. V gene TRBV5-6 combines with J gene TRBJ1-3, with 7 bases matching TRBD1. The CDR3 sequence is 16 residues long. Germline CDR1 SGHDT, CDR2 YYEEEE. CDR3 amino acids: CVRSPTGRGRGNTIYF. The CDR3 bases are TGTGTCAGAAGCCCTACGGGCAGGGGGAGAGGAAACACCATATATTTT.

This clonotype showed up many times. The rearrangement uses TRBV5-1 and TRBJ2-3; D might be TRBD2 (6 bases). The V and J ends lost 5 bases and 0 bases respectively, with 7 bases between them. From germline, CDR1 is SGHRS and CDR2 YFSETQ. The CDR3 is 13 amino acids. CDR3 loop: CASRRDSTDTQYF. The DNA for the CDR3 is TGCGCCAGCAGGCGGGACAGCACAGATACGCAGTATTTT.

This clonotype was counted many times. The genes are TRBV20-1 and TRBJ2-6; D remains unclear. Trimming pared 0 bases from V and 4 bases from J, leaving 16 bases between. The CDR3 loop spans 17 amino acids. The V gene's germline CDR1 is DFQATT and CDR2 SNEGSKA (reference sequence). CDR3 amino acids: CSARDGYGGGGANVLTF. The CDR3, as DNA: TGCAGTGCTAGAGATGGGTATGGCGGTGGAGGGGCCAACGTCCTGACTTTC.

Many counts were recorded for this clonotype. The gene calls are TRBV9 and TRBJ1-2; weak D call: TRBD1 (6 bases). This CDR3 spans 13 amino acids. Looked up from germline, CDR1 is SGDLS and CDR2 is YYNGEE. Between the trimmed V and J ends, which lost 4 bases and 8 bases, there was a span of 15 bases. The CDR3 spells CASSPMNRGGYTF. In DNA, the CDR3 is TGTGCCAGCAGCCCAATGAATAGGGGGGGCTACACCTTC. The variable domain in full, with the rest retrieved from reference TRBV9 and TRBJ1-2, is DSGVTQTPKHLITATGQRVTLRCSPRSGDLSVYWYQQSLDQGLQFLIQYYNGEERAKGNILERFSAQQFPDLHSELNLSSLELGDSALYFCASSPMNRGGYTFGSGTRLTVV.

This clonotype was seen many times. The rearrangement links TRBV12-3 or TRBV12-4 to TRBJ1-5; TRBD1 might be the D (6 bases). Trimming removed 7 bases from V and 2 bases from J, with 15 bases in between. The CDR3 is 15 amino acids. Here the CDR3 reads CASTFDRKGNQPQHF. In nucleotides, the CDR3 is TGTGCCAGCACTTTTGACAGGAAAGGCAATCAGCCCCAGCATTTT.

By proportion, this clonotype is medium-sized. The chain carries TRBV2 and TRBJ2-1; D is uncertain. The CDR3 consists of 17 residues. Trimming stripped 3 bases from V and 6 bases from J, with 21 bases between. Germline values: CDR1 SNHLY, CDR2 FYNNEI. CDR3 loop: CASSDVGQTRAANEQFF. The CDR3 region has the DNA TGTGCCAGCAGTGATGTCGGCCAAACCCGAGCCGCCAATGAGCAGTTCTTC.

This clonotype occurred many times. This chain's CDR3 is CASSPGQWTTEAFF. The CDR3 DNA reads as TGTGCCAGCAGCCCGGGACAGTGGACTACTGAAGCTTTCTTT. The V gene is TRBV7-6, the J gene TRBJ1-1; 7 bases map to TRBD1. The CDR3 covers 14 residues. V was pared by 5 bases and J by 5 bases, with 8 bases of the junction left unmatched. Germline V gene sequence: CDR1 SGHVS, CDR2 FNYEAQ.

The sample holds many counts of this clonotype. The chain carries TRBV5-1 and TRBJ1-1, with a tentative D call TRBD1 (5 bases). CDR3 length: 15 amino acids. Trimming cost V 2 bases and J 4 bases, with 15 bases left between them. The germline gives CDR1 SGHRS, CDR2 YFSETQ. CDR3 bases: TGCGCCAGCAGCTTTTCAGACAGTCGAGGCACTGAAGCTTTCTTT. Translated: CASSFSDSRGTEAFF.